These T cell receptor beta chains were read from a single sample in a study of blood T cell repertoires in COVID-19. Assay: immunoSEQ multiplex PCR; the TCRdb copy retains only in-frame clones and omits some. Of roughly 24,000 clones detected, around nine tenths appear once; the ten largest clones hold almost 8%. The specimen was peripheral blood. Receptor source: a human donor in a cohort sampled during active COVID-19. Each CDR3 is given with its conserved first and last residue. D genes are given only for firm matches. Part of the rows lack a size; the others show once, few, many or a class for expanded clones.

size: -; J: TRBJ1-5; V: TRBV2; D: TRBD1; CDR3: CASDGTGVDNQPQHF; DNA: TGTGCCAGCGATGGCACAGGGGTCGACAATCAGCCCCAGCATTTT
size: -; J: TRBJ2-2; V: TRBV6-4; D: -; CDR3: CASSRELGTGELFF; DNA: TGTGCCAGCAGTCGGGAGCTGGGGACCGGGGAGCTGTTTTTT
size: -; J: TRBJ1-2; V: TRBV9; D: -; CDR3: CASSVDQYYGYTF; DNA: TGTGCCAGCAGCGTAGATCAGTACTATGGCTACACCTTC
size: -; J: TRBJ2-7; V: TRBV11-3; D: -; CDR3: CASSLDQGPEGEQYF; DNA: TGTGCCAGCAGCTTAGATCAAGGACCAGAGGGCGAGCAGTACTTC
size: -; J: TRBJ1-6; V: TRBV4-3; D: TRBD1; CDR3: CASSQADREDSPLHF; DNA: TGCGCCAGCAGCCAGGCTGACAGGGAAGATTCACCCCTCCACTTT
size: few; J: TRBJ1-2; V: TRBV7-9; D: -; CDR3: CASSLASTGGYTF; DNA: TGTGCCAGCAGCTTAGCTAGCACGGGGGGCTACACCTTC
size: few; J: TRBJ2-2; V: TRBV7-3; D: TRBD2; CDR3: CASSPSGSGGGELFF; DNA: TGTGCCAGCAGCCCCAGCGGGAGCGGTGGCGGGGAGCTGTTTTTT
size: -; J: TRBJ2-1; V: TRBV7-9; D: TRBD2; CDR3: CASSTFGSSGRTYNEQFF; DNA: TGTGCCAGCAGCACCTTTGGGTCTAGCGGGCGTACCTACAATGAGCAGTTCTTC
size: -; J: TRBJ1-1; V: TRBV19; D: TRBD1; CDR3: CASSSGTAVTEAFF; DNA: TGTGCCAGTAGTTCCGGGACAGCAGTGACTGAAGCTTTCTTT
size: -; J: TRBJ2-1; V: TRBV12-3/TRBV12-4; D: -; CDR3: CASRLGADNEQFF; DNA: TGTGCCAGCAGGCTGGGAGCGGACAATGAGCAGTTCTTC
size: -; J: TRBJ2-3; V: TRBV7-9; D: TRBD1; CDR3: CASSPWETTGGADTQYF; DNA: TGTGCCAGCAGCCCGTGGGAGACGACAGGGGGGGCAGATACGCAGTATTTT
size: -; J: TRBJ1-3; V: TRBV7-2; D: -; CDR3: CASSLRGFRNTIYF; DNA: TGTGCCAGCAGCTTACGGGGGTTTCGAAACACCATATATTTT
size: few; J: TRBJ1-6; V: TRBV5-1; D: -; CDR3: CASSSGETSSPLHF; DNA: TGCGCCAGCAGCAGCGGTGAGACGAGTTCACCCCTCCACTTT
size: -; J: TRBJ2-7; V: TRBV29-1; D: -; CDR3: CSVGLAGYEQYF; DNA: TGCAGCGTTGGACTTGCGGGCTACGAGCAGTACTTC
size: -; J: TRBJ1-1; V: TRBV5-8; D: TRBD1; CDR3: CASSRTGGDTEAFF; DNA: TGTGCCAGCAGCAGGACAGGGGGGGACACTGAAGCTTTCTTT
size: -; J: TRBJ2-2; V: TRBV12-3/TRBV12-4; D: -; CDR3: CASGSGDAGELFF; DNA: TGTGCCAGCGGTTCAGGGGATGCCGGGGAGCTGTTTTTT
size: -; J: TRBJ2-7; V: TRBV10-3; D: TRBD1; CDR3: CAISETGAREQYF; DNA: TGTGCCATCAGTGAGACAGGGGCGCGGGAGCAGTACTTC
size: -; J: TRBJ1-1; V: TRBV3-1/TRBV3-2; D: TRBD1; CDR3: CASSQEAKGAAFF; DNA: TGTGCCAGCAGCCAAGAGGCCAAGGGGGCAGCTTTCTTT
size: -; J: TRBJ2-3; V: TRBV6-1; D: TRBD2; CDR3: CASSEYTSGSWTDTQYF; DNA: TGTGCCAGCAGTGAATATACTAGCGGGAGTTGGACAGATACGCAGTATTTT
size: -; J: TRBJ1-1; V: TRBV6-4; D: -; CDR3: CASSARGNTEAFF; DNA: TGTGCCAGCAGTGCCAGGGGGAACACTGAAGCTTTCTTT
size: -; J: TRBJ2-2; V: TRBV7-9; D: TRBD1; CDR3: CASSSRTGPNTGELFF; DNA: TGTGCCAGCAGCTCTAGGACAGGGCCTAACACCGGGGAGCTGTTTTTT
size: -; J: TRBJ2-7; V: TRBV19; D: TRBD2; CDR3: CASSALAGGEQYF; DNA: TGTGCCAGTAGTGCTCTAGCGGGAGGTGAGCAGTACTTC
size: -; J: TRBJ2-3; V: TRBV24-1; D: TRBD1; CDR3: CATRGTGRSTDTQYF; DNA: TGTGCCACCAGAGGGACAGGGAGGAGCACAGATACGCAGTATTTT
size: once; J: TRBJ2-3; V: TRBV9; D: -; CDR3: CASSPRDTTSTDTQYF; DNA: TGTGCCAGCAGCCCACGGGACACTACTAGCACAGATACGCAGTATTTT
size: -; J: TRBJ1-1; V: TRBV7-2; D: -; CDR3: CASSTQGNTEAFF; DNA: TGTGCCAGCAGCACTCAGGGGAACACTGAAGCTTTCTTT
size: -; J: TRBJ1-2; V: TRBV28; D: TRBD1; CDR3: CASSPSGQYYGYTF; DNA: TGTGCCAGCAGTCCCTCGGGACAGTACTATGGCTACACCTTC
size: -; J: TRBJ2-5; V: TRBV7-8; D: TRBD2; CDR3: CASSPRGTSGRRETQYF; DNA: TGTGCCAGCAGCCCCAGGGGGACTAGCGGGAGGCGGGAGACCCAGTACTTC
size: -; J: TRBJ2-1; V: TRBV7-2; D: -; CDR3: CASSFNRATNEQFF; DNA: TGTGCCAGCAGCTTCAACAGGGCTACCAATGAGCAGTTCTTC
size: -; J: TRBJ1-3; V: TRBV10-3; D: -; CDR3: CAISNPRMQAGNTIYF; DNA: TGTGCCATCAGTAACCCACGGATGCAGGCTGGAAACACCATATATTTT
size: -; J: TRBJ2-7; V: TRBV29-1; D: TRBD1; CDR3: CSVGQGTGFYEQYF; DNA: TGCAGCGTCGGACAGGGAACGGGATTCTACGAGCAGTACTTC